This T cell receptor beta chain derives from a study of cytomegalovirus exposure and HLA in healthy donors. Whole-study findings and limits: Investigators reported about 160 TCR beta chains as tied to cytomegalovirus. As a later analysis showed, a missense DCLRE1C variant was linked to trimming of TCR beta V- and J-genes.

As for this clone: Its specificity is unknown.

CDR1 and CDR2 from the germline V gene are SGHAT and FQNNGV. The CDR3 spans 12 residues. V lost 4 bases and J 5 bases, leaving 8 bases between the germline ends. PCR primers comprised 60 Vbeta and 13 Jbeta primers. Assay used: immunoSEQ multiplex PCR; TCRdb lists only in-frame clones, some missing. The sample has some 130,000 clones, approximately 61% seen once. The rearrangement uses TRBV11-2 and TRBJ1-2; D perhaps matches TRBD1 (6 bases). This TCR was sampled from a man aged 25 to 40 in good health and CMV-seropositive. Sequencing input: PBMCs. CDR3 sequence reads: CASSSQGYGYTF. The CDR3 nucleotides read TGTGCCAGCAGCTCACAGGGTTATGGCTACACCTTC.